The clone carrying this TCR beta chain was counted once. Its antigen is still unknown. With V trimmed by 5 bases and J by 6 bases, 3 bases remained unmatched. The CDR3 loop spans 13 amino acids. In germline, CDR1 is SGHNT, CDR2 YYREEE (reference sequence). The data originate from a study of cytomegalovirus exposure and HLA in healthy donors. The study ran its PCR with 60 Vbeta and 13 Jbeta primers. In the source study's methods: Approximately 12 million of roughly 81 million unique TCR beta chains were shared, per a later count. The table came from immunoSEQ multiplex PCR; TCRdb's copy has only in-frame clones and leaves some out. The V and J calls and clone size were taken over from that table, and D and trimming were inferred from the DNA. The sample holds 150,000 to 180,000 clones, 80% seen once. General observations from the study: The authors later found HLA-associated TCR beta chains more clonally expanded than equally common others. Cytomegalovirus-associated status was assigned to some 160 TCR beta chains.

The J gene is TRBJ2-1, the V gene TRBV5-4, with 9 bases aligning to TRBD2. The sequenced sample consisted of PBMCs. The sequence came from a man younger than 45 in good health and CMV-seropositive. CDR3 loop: CASSLTSGNEQFF. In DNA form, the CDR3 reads TGTGCCAGCAGTTTGACTAGCGGCAATGAGCAGTTCTTC.